These T cell receptor beta chains were read from a single sample in a study of blood T cell repertoires in COVID-19. The repertoire was sequenced with immunoSEQ multiplex PCR; TCRdb's copy has only in-frame clones and lacks some. The sample has a few hundred thousand clones, over 75% seen once. Material: peripheral blood. The receptor set was obtained from a woman aged 55-70 years with acute or convalescent COVID-19. The CDR3 runs from the conserved cysteine through the conserved F or W. Each record gives: D gene, J gene, V gene, clone size, CDR3 protein, CDR3 DNA. A D gene is named only where the DNA matches it firmly. A row's size may be missing; if present it is once, few, many or a size class.

D: TRBD1
J: TRBJ1-6
V: TRBV19
size: NA
CDR3: CASSRDRVFSPLHF
DNA: TGTGCCAGTAGTAGGGACAGGGTATTCTCACCCCTCCACTTT

D: NA
J: TRBJ1-4
V: TRBV6-5
size: NA
CDR3: CASSYSGGRGEKLFF
DNA: TGTGCCAGCAGTTACTCGGGGGGGCGCGGGGAAAAACTGTTTTTT

D: NA
J: TRBJ2-6
V: TRBV18
size: once
CDR3: CASAKSSGANVLTF
DNA: TGTGCCAGCGCGAAAAGCTCTGGGGCCAACGTCCTGACTTTC

D: TRBD1
J: TRBJ2-7
V: TRBV2
size: NA
CDR3: CASSMGDRGSYEQYF
DNA: TGTGCCAGCAGTATGGGAGACAGGGGATCCTACGAGCAGTACTTC

D: TRBD2
J: TRBJ2-7
V: TRBV2
size: NA
CDR3: CASSEYERGPYEQYF
DNA: TGTGCCAGCAGTGAATATGAGCGGGGGCCCTACGAGCAGTACTTC

D: NA
J: TRBJ1-1
V: TRBV28
size: NA
CDR3: CASSFMNTEAFF
DNA: TGTGCCAGCAGTTTCATGAACACTGAAGCTTTCTTT

D: TRBD1
J: TRBJ2-3
V: TRBV7-3
size: NA
CDR3: CASSPTIGTGFDTQYF
DNA: TGTGCCAGCAGCCCCACCATCGGGACAGGGTTTGATACGCAGTATTTT

D: NA
J: TRBJ1-1
V: TRBV28
size: once
CDR3: CATQGQNTEAFF
DNA: TGTGCCACCCAGGGCCAAAACACTGAAGCTTTCTTT

D: NA
J: TRBJ2-1
V: TRBV18
size: NA
CDR3: CASSPRLVISNDEQFF
DNA: TGTGCCAGCTCACCACGGCTAGTTATTTCTAACGATGAGCAGTTCTTC

D: NA
J: TRBJ2-2
V: TRBV6-5
size: NA
CDR3: CASRWFGEDTGELFF
DNA: TGTGCCAGCAGGTGGTTTGGCGAGGACACCGGGGAGCTGTTTTTT

D: NA
J: TRBJ2-5
V: TRBV6-2/TRBV6-3
size: NA
CDR3: CASSHPSPRRGGRETQYF
DNA: TGTGCCAGCAGTCACCCCTCACCCCGGAGGGGGGGCCGGGAGACCCAGTACTTC

D: TRBD2
J: TRBJ2-5
V: TRBV3-1/TRBV3-2
size: NA
CDR3: CASSQAVSGGYQETQYF
DNA: TGTGCCAGCAGCCAAGCCGTAAGCGGGGGGTACCAAGAGACCCAGTACTTC

D: TRBD2
J: TRBJ2-7
V: TRBV6-5
size: NA
CDR3: CASSYGLAETYEQYF
DNA: TGTGCCAGCAGTTACGGACTAGCGGAAACCTACGAGCAGTACTTC

D: NA
J: TRBJ1-2
V: TRBV5-6
size: NA
CDR3: CASSPGTPTMGGYTF
DNA: TGTGCCAGCAGCCCCGGGACACCGACCATGGGGGGCTACACCTTC

D: NA
J: TRBJ2-7
V: TRBV3-1/TRBV3-2
size: NA
CDR3: CASSQAPGVTYEQYF
DNA: TGTGCCAGCAGCCAAGCCCCGGGGGTAACCTACGAGCAGTACTTC

D: TRBD2
J: TRBJ2-7
V: TRBV5-4
size: NA
CDR3: CASSLGLAGVSYEQYF
DNA: TGTGCCAGCAGCCTTGGACTAGCGGGAGTATCCTACGAGCAGTACTTC

D: NA
J: TRBJ1-1
V: TRBV19
size: NA
CDR3: CASTRNTEAFF
DNA: TGTGCCAGTACGCGGAACACTGAAGCTTTCTTT

D: NA
J: TRBJ2-6
V: TRBV18
size: NA
CDR3: CASSPQSSGANVLTF
DNA: TGTGCCAGCTCACCGCAGTCCTCTGGGGCCAACGTCCTGACTTTC

D: TRBD1
J: TRBJ1-2
V: TRBV9
size: NA
CDR3: CASSPGQGEGYTF
DNA: TGTGCCAGCAGCCCCGGACAGGGCGAAGGCTACACCTTC

D: NA
J: TRBJ2-1
V: TRBV20-1
size: NA
CDR3: CSASWSRDEQFF
DNA: TGCAGTGCTAGTTGGTCCAGGGATGAGCAGTTCTTC

D: NA
J: TRBJ2-1
V: TRBV27
size: once
CDR3: CASSFEGFTNYNEQFF
DNA: TGTGCCAGCAGTTTTGAGGGCTTTACGAACTACAATGAGCAGTTCTTC

D: NA
J: TRBJ1-3
V: TRBV6-6
size: NA
CDR3: CASSYSVGNTIYF
DNA: TGTGCCAGCAGTTACTCCGTGGGAAACACCATATATTTT

D: NA
J: TRBJ2-3
V: TRBV7-2
size: NA
CDR3: CASRPPGLGTDTQYF
DNA: TGTGCCAGCAGACCGCCGGGACTTGGCACAGATACGCAGTATTTT

D: TRBD1
J: TRBJ1-5
V: TRBV4-1
size: NA
CDR3: CASSQDGPPDRASNQPQHF
DNA: TGCGCCAGCAGCCAAGATGGTCCCCCGGACAGGGCTAGCAATCAGCCCCAGCATTTT

D: NA
J: TRBJ2-6
V: TRBV2
size: NA
CDR3: CARAGLSSGANVLTF
DNA: TGTGCCCGCGCGGGGTTAAGCTCTGGGGCCAACGTCCTGACTTTC

D: TRBD1
J: TRBJ1-1
V: TRBV4-2
size: once
CDR3: CASSQGGQEAFF
DNA: TGTGCCAGCAGCCAAGGGGGACAGGAAGCTTTCTTT

D: NA
J: TRBJ1-2
V: TRBV19
size: NA
CDR3: CASGPGYGYTF
DNA: TGTGCCAGTGGGCCAGGCTATGGCTACACCTTC

D: TRBD1
J: TRBJ2-7
V: TRBV7-2
size: NA
CDR3: CASSLARTGWLYEQYF
DNA: TGTGCCAGCAGCTTAGCCCGGACAGGGTGGCTCTACGAGCAGTACTTC

D: NA
J: TRBJ2-5
V: TRBV5-6
size: NA
CDR3: CASSRLVAAMAQYF
DNA: TGTGCCAGCAGCCGCTTGGTAGCCGCGATGGCCCAGTACTTC

D: TRBD1
J: TRBJ1-2
V: TRBV12-3/TRBV12-4
size: NA
CDR3: CASSLGQVYGYTF
DNA: TGTGCCAGCAGTTTGGGACAGGTCTATGGCTACACCTTC

D: NA
J: TRBJ1-1
V: TRBV28
size: few
CDR3: CASRPSVEDTEAFF
DNA: TGTGCCAGCAGACCCTCAGTCGAGGACACTGAAGCTTTCTTT

D: TRBD2
J: TRBJ2-3
V: TRBV19
size: NA
CDR3: CASSFGLAEITDTQYF
DNA: TGTGCCAGTAGTTTCGGACTAGCGGAGATCACAGATACGCAGTATTTT

D: TRBD1
J: TRBJ1-2
V: TRBV5-6
size: once
CDR3: CASSHGQGVGYGYTF
DNA: TGTGCCAGCAGCCACGGACAGGGGGTAGGCTATGGCTACACCTTC

D: NA
J: TRBJ2-5
V: TRBV9
size: NA
CDR3: CASSVEGRGAGETQYF
DNA: TGTGCCAGCAGCGTAGAGGGCAGGGGTGCTGGGGAGACCCAGTACTTC

D: NA
J: TRBJ1-1
V: TRBV5-1
size: NA
CDR3: CASSRDSVTEAFF
DNA: TGCGCCAGCAGCCGTGACTCGGTCACTGAAGCTTTCTTT

D: TRBD1
J: TRBJ2-7
V: TRBV7-2
size: NA
CDR3: CASVRWAGQGSSYEQYF
DNA: TGTGCCAGCGTTAGATGGGCGGGACAGGGGAGCTCCTACGAGCAGTACTTC

D: TRBD1
J: TRBJ1-3
V: TRBV2
size: NA
CDR3: CASLGQDSSGNTIYF
DNA: TGTGCCAGCCTGGGACAGGATTCCTCTGGAAACACCATATATTTT

D: NA
J: TRBJ1-1
V: TRBV5-4
size: few
CDR3: CASSLAGLGTEAFF
DNA: TGTGCCAGCAGCTTGGCAGGGTTGGGAACTGAAGCTTTCTTT